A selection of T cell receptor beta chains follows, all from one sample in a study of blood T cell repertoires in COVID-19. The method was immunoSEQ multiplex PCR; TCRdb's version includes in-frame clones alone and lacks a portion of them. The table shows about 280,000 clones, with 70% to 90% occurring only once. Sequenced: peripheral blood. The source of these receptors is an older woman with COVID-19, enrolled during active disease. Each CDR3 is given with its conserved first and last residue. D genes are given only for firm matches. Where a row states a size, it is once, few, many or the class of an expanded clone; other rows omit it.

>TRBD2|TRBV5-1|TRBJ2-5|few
CASSLLAGEETQYF
TGCGCCAGCAGCTTGCTAGCGGGGGAAGAGACCCAGTACTTC
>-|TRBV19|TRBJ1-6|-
CASSSTVGHPLHF
TGTGCCAGTAGCTCGACAGTCGGTCATCCCCTCCACTTT
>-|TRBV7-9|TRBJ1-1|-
CASSHSDSNTEAFF
TGTGCCAGCAGCCATTCTGACAGTAACACTGAAGCTTTCTTT
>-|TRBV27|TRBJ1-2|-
CASSLTKGSANYGYTF
TGTGCCAGCAGTTTGACAAAAGGCTCGGCTAACTATGGCTACACCTTC
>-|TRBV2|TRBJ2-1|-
CASSGPNEQFF
TGTGCCAGCAGCGGTCCCAATGAGCAGTTCTTC
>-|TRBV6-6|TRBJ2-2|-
CASSQKAPGNTGELFF
TGTGCCAGCAGTCAAAAGGCTCCAGGAAACACCGGGGAGCTGTTTTTT
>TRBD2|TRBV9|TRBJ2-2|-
CASSADAGGNTGELFF
TGTGCCAGCAGCGCAGACGCGGGGGGGAACACCGGGGAGCTGTTTTTT
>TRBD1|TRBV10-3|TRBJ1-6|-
CAISGGQGYNSPLHF
TGTGCCATCAGTGGAGGACAGGGCTATAATTCACCCCTCCACTTT
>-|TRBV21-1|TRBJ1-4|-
CASSKYRTANEKLFF
TGTGCCAGCAGCAAATATAGGACAGCTAATGAAAAACTGTTTTTT
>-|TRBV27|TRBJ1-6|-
CASSSMGARSPLHF
TGTGCCAGCAGTTCGATGGGGGCCCGGTCACCCCTCCACTTT
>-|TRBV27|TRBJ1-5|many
CASSSGLAAISNQPQHF
TGTGCCAGCAGTTCGGGGTTGGCAGCGATTAGCAATCAGCCCCAGCATTTT
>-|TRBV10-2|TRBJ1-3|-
CASSVRLFSGNTIYF
TGCGCCAGCAGTGTGCGGCTTTTCTCTGGAAACACCATATATTTT
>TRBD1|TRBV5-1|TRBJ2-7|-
CASSPLQGAAEQYF
TGCGCCAGCAGCCCGCTTCAGGGGGCCGCCGAGCAGTACTTC
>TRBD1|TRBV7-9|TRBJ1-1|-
CASSFPSGQGFTFF
TGTGCCAGCAGCTTCCCCTCGGGACAGGGGTTTACTTTCTTT
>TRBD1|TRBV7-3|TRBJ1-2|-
CASRTGNEGYTF
TGTGCCAGCAGGACAGGGAATGAAGGCTACACCTTC
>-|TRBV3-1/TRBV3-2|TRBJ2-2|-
CASSPLRSAGELFF
TGTGCCAGCAGCCCCCTACGGAGCGCCGGGGAGCTGTTTTTT
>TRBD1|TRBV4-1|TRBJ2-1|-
CASSQTDREFYNEQFF
TGCGCCAGCAGCCAGACGGACAGGGAGTTTTACAATGAGCAGTTCTTC
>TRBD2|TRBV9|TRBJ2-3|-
CASSVAGGGVTDTQYF
TGTGCCAGCAGCGTAGCTGGCGGGGGGGTAACAGATACGCAGTATTTT
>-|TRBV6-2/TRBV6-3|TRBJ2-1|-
CASSWDGGPDEQFF
TGTGCCAGCAGTTGGGACGGGGGGCCGGATGAGCAGTTCTTC
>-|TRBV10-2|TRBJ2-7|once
CASRPGTYPPEQYF
TGCGCCAGCAGACCCGGGACTTACCCCCCTGAGCAGTACTTC
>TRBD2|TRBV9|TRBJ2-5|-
CASSPRGGTSEETQYF
TGTGCCAGCAGCCCCCGGGGGGGGACTAGCGAAGAGACCCAGTACTTC
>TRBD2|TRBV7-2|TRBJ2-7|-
CASSLVSGVEQYF
TGTGCCAGCAGCTTAGTTAGCGGGGTCGAGCAGTACTTC
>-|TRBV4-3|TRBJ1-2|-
CASSQYRDILFYGYTF
TGCGCCAGCAGCCAATACCGGGACATTTTATTCTATGGCTACACCTTC
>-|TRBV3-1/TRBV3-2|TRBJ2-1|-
CASSQVGGEQFF
TGTGCCAGCAGCCAAGTCGGCGGTGAGCAGTTCTTC
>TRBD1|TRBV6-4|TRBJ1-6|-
CATPTGPSPLHF
TGTGCCACCCCGACAGGGCCCTCACCCCTCCACTTT
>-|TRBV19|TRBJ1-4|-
CASSILSTNEKLFF
TGTGCCAGTAGTATTCTTTCAACTAATGAAAAACTGTTTTTT
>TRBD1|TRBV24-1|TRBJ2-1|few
CATSDAGTGVNFHHYNEQFF
TGTGCCACCAGTGACGCCGGGACAGGGGTCAACTTTCATCATTACAATGAGCAGTTCTTC
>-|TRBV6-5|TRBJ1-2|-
CASSYRDIGDYGYTF
TGTGCCAGCAGTTACCGGGACATTGGCGACTATGGCTACACCTTC
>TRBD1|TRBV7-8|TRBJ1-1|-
CASSSYRGDTEAFF
TGTGCCAGCAGCTCTTACAGGGGGGACACTGAAGCTTTCTTT
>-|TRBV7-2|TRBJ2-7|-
CASSLIAFSSYEQYF
TGTGCCAGCAGCTTGATAGCGTTTAGCTCCTACGAGCAGTACTTC
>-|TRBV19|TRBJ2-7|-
CASSISIGDFYEQYF
TGTGCCAGTAGTATATCTATAGGGGACTTTTACGAGCAGTACTTC
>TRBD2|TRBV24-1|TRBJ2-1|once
CATSDSRTSGGSYNEQFF
TGTGCCACCAGTGACTCACGGACTAGCGGGGGCTCCTACAATGAGCAGTTCTTC
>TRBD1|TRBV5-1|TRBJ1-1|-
CASSVGQGVHTEAFF
TGCGCCAGCAGCGTGGGACAGGGGGTTCACACTGAAGCTTTCTTT
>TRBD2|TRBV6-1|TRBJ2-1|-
CASSDGTSVGEQFF
TGTGCCAGCAGTGATGGGACTAGCGTTGGCGAGCAGTTCTTC
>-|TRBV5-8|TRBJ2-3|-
CASSRTPHTDTQYF
TGTGCCAGCAGCAGGACACCCCACACAGATACGCAGTATTTT
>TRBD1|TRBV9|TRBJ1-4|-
CASSEGTGNEKLFF
TGTGCCAGCAGCGAGGGGACAGGTAATGAAAAACTGTTTTTT
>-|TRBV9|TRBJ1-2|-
CASSVQQGYGYTF
TGTGCCAGCAGCGTACAGCAGGGTTATGGCTACACCTTC
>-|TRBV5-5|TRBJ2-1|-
CASSLDLAYNEQFF
TGTGCCAGCAGCTTGGATCTAGCCTACAATGAGCAGTTCTTC
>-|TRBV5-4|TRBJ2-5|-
CASSLVGGTQYF
TGTGCCAGCAGCTTGGTGGGAGGGACCCAGTACTTC
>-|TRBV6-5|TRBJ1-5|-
CASSYSWGENQPQHF
TGTGCCAGCAGTTACTCGTGGGGGGAAAATCAGCCCCAGCATTTT
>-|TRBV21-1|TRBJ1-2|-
CASSTSKNPGSGNYGYTF
TGTGCCAGCAGCACTTCCAAAAACCCTGGTTCAGGTAACTATGGCTACACCTTC
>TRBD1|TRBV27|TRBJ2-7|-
CASSGGQGWYEQYF
TGTGCCAGCAGTGGGGGACAGGGTTGGTACGAGCAGTACTTC
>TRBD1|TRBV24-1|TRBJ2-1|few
CATSDRDRSSYNEQFF
TGTGCCACCAGTGACCGGGACAGGAGCTCCTACAATGAGCAGTTCTTC
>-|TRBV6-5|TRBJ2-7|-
CASSYSNSYEQYF
TGTGCCAGCAGTTACTCGAACAGCTACGAGCAGTACTTC
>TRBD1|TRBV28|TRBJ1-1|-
CASSLDRGRNTEAFF
TGTGCCAGCAGTCTCGACAGGGGCCGGAACACTGAAGCTTTCTTT
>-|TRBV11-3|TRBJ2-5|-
CASSLGDRGETQYF
TGTGCCAGCAGCTTAGGAGATAGGGGTGAGACCCAGTACTTC
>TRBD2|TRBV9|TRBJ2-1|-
CASSVAGLAGGQEFF
TGTGCCAGCAGCGTAGCGGGACTAGCGGGGGGGCAAGAGTTCTTC
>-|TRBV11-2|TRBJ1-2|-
CASSLDLTYGYTF
TGTGCCAGCAGCTTAGACCTTACTTATGGCTACACCTTC
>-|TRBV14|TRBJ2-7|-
CASSQLRTSYEQYF
TGTGCCAGCAGCCAATTGCGGACTTCCTACGAGCAGTACTTC